A single sample gave rise to the 25 T cell receptor beta chains below, sequenced in a study of cytomegalovirus exposure and HLA in healthy donors. With 60 Vbeta and 13 Jbeta primers, the PCR was carried out. Libraries were prepared by immunoSEQ multiplex PCR; TCRdb keeps only in-frame clonotypes and omits some of them. The sample records about 160,000 clones, roughly two thirds being singletons. Sequenced material: PBMCs. The receptors derive from a woman aged 30 to 39 in good health and CMV-seronegative.

V usage is TRBV10-3 and J usage is TRBJ1-1; D not resolved. The CDR3 runs to 10 residues. Germline CDR1 reads ENHRY; CDR2 reads SYGVKD. V shed 7 bases and J shed 10 bases, with 10 bases lying between them. CDR3 residues: CAIKDKVAFF. The CDR3 region has the DNA TGTGCCATCAAAGACAAAGTAGCTTTCTTT.

This chain connects TRBV2 to TRBJ2-5, with D maybe TRBD2 (6 bases). There are 12 residues in the CDR3. With 6 bases removed from V and 3 bases from J, the gap between germline ends came to 8 bases. CDR1 and CDR2 (germline): SNHLY, FYNNEI. CDR3 sequence: CASRGLEETQYF. CDR3 nucleotide sequence: TGTGCCAGCAGGGGACTGGAAGAGACCCAGTACTTC.

This clone was seen more than once but under ten times. The chain uses TRBV29-1 and TRBJ1-6; 7 bases line up with TRBD1. Germline values: CDR1 SQVTM, CDR2 ANQGSEA. V lost 4 bases to trimming and J lost 9 bases; unmatched junction nucleotides: 3. The CDR3 loop spans 12 amino acids. This chain's CDR3 is CSVGGGSSPLHF. CDR3 in DNA: TGCAGCGTTGGAGGGGGCAGTTCACCCCTCCACTTT.

The chain joins TRBV4-1 to TRBJ1-2; 7 bases line up with TRBD1. The CDR3 consists of 15 residues. Germline CDR1 MGHRA, CDR2 YSYEKL. Trimming at V came to 4 bases and at J to 2 bases, leaving 7 bases not matched to a gene. CDR3 sequence reads: CASSRPGQSNYGYTF. CDR3 bases: TGCGCCAGCAGCCGACCGGGACAGTCGAACTATGGCTACACCTTC.

The rearrangement uses TRBV7-2 and TRBJ2-7; tentative D call: TRBD2 (5 bases). The CDR3 has 14 amino acids. Germline V gene sequence: CDR1 SGHTA, CDR2 FQGNSA. V gave up 3 bases and J gave up 3 bases, with 12 bases separating them. The CDR3 reads CASSFREALYEQYF. The CDR3 DNA is TGTGCCAGCAGCTTTCGGGAAGCCCTCTACGAGCAGTACTTC.

This clone occurred a few times. V gene TRBV7-3 combines with J gene TRBJ2-2; maybe TRBD1 (6 bases). The V and J ends lost 1 base and 2 bases respectively, with 8 bases between them. The germline CDR1 and CDR2 sequences are SGHTA and FQGTGA. CDR3 length: 15 amino acids. The CDR3 DNA reads as TGTGCCAGCAGCTTAATACAGGGAAACACCGGGGAGCTGTTTTTT. This translates into CASSLIQGNTGELFF.

V gene TRBV4-2 combines with J gene TRBJ2-7; 9 positions agree with TRBD2. The germline gives CDR1 LGHNA, CDR2 YNFKEQ. Trimming took 0 bases from V and 2 from J; bases not matched to a gene: 5. The CDR3 spans 16 residues. CDR3 amino acids: CASSQDSSGTAYEQYF. As DNA, the CDR3 is TGTGCCAGCAGCCAAGATTCTAGCGGGACAGCCTACGAGCAGTACTTC.

This clone was counted a few times. The chain recombines TRBV4-3 with TRBJ2-2; possibly TRBD2 for D (6 bases). The V end was cut by 0 bases, the J end by 3 bases, with 8 bases between. The CDR3 contains 15 residues. Looked up from germline, CDR1 is LGHNA and CDR2 is YSLEER. CDR3 region: CASSQEDYYTGELFF. The CDR3 nucleotides are TGCGCCAGCAGCCAAGAGGACTATTACACCGGGGAGCTGTTTTTT.

The chain links TRBV7-2 to TRBJ2-5; D is ambiguous. Germline V gives CDR1 SGHTA, CDR2 FQGNSA. V was shortened by 3 bases and J by 7 bases, with 6 bases between the two germline ends. This CDR3 is built from 11 residues. This CDR3 is CASSLIGTQYF. As DNA, the CDR3 is TGTGCCAGCAGCTTGATCGGGACCCAGTACTTC. Full variable domain (remainder filled in from reference TRBV7-2 and TRBJ2-5): GAGVSQSPSNKVTEKGKDVELRCDPISGHTALYWYRQSLGQGLEFLIYFQGNSAPDKSGLPSDRFSAERTGGSVSTLTIQRTQQEDSAVYLCASSLIGTQYFGPGTRLLVL.

V gene TRBV9 combines with J gene TRBJ1-4; 11 nucleotides align to TRBD1. The CDR3 sequence is 17 residues long. Germline trimming cut 3 bases from V and 6 bases from J; bases unmatched to any gene: 10. Germline V gene lookup returns CDR1 SGDLS and CDR2 YYNGEE. The CDR3 coding sequence is TGTGCCAGCAGCGGCGGGACAGGGGGGTTCGGGGATGAAAAACTGTTTTTT. Translation: CASSGGTGGFGDEKLFF.

This clone has more than one count but fewer than ten. The DNA of the CDR3 is TGTGCCAGCAGTTGGGGGGGGCAAGATTCACCCCTCCACTTT. Protein product: CASSWGGQDSPLHF. The chain has TRBV11-2 and TRBJ1-6; maybe TRBD1 (6 bases). The germline gives CDR1 SGHAT, CDR2 FQNNGV. Deletions cut 6 bases from V and 8 bases from J, with 14 bases between. The length of the CDR3 is 14 residues.

This clone was recorded a few times. In the same sample, other DNA sequences code for this CDR3. The rearrangement uses TRBV9 and TRBJ2-5; D may be TRBD2 (5 bases). CDR3 size: 13 residues. V was shortened by 0 bases and J by 2 bases, with 5 bases between the two germline ends. CDR1 is SGDLS, CDR2 YYNGEE, per germline. The CDR3 DNA reads TGTGCCAGCAGCGTAGCGGGGCAAGAGACCCAGTACTTC. Protein product: CASSVAGQETQYF.

The V gene is TRBV4-2, the J gene TRBJ2-7; 9 bases agree with TRBD1. This CDR3 region has 16 residues. Germline values: CDR1 LGHNA, CDR2 YNFKEQ. Unmatched junction bases numbered 6, after V lost 0 bases and J lost 3 bases. This CDR3 reads CASSQERSDRGYEQYF. The CDR3 nucleotides are TGTGCCAGCAGCCAAGAGCGGTCGGACAGGGGCTACGAGCAGTACTTC.

The gene calls are TRBV27 and TRBJ1-5, with 7 bases aligning to TRBD1. The CDR3 spans 14 residues. Germline V gene sequence: CDR1 MNHEY, CDR2 SMNVEV (reference sequence). V was clipped by 7 bases and J by 1 base; unmatched bases: 4. As DNA, the CDR3 is TGTGCCAGCAAGAGGGACAGCAGCAATCAGCCCCAGCATTTT. Protein: CASKRDSSNQPQHF.

The rearrangement joins TRBV2 to TRBJ1-5; D is unresolved. Trimming cost V 2 bases and J 0 bases, with 8 bases left between them. The germline V gene encodes CDR1 SNHLY and CDR2 FYNNEI. This CDR3 is 15 amino acids long. For the CDR3, the DNA is TGTGCCAGCAGTGAACCTGCACTTAGCAATCAGCCCCAGCATTTT. It translates to CASSEPALSNQPQHF.

The chain carries TRBV5-6 and TRBJ2-1, with TRBD2 identical over 7 bases. The CDR3 spans 16 residues. V lost 4 bases and J lost 1; bases outside the gene matches: 8. Germline CDR1 and CDR2: SGHDT and YYEEEE. Here the CDR3 reads CASSPAAGASYNEQFF. CDR3 DNA: TGTGCCAGCAGCCCCGCGGCGGGAGCTTCCTACAATGAGCAGTTCTTC.

This chain joins TRBV4-3 and TRBJ1-2; the D gene is possibly TRBD1 (5 bases). Trimming cost V 3 bases and J 8 bases, with 10 bases left between them. The germline V gene has CDR1 LGHNA and CDR2 YSLEER. The CDR3 is 12 amino acids. The CDR3 protein is CASSHQGTGYTF. CDR3 sequence (DNA): TGCGCCAGCAGCCACCAGGGAACGGGCTACACCTTC.

This clone was counted once. The V call is TRBV7-8, the J call TRBJ2-1, with D perhaps TRBD2 (6 bases). V was cut by 5 bases and J by 8 bases, with 19 bases left in between. The CDR3 runs to 15 residues. CDR1 is SGHVS and CDR2 is FQNEAQ in the germline V gene. The CDR3 nucleotides read TGTGCCAGCAGCGCTTTGCGTGGCGGGGATGATGAGCAGTTCTTC. Translated, it gives CASSALRGGDDEQFF.

The chain joins TRBV5-4 to TRBJ2-7, with a possible D match to TRBD1 (6 bases). There are 13 residues in the CDR3. V was clipped by 7 bases and J by 3 bases, with 14 bases between them. The germline gives CDR1 SGHNT, CDR2 YYREEE (reference sequence). CDR3 sequence: CASSKVGGYEQYF. In DNA form, the CDR3 reads TGTGCCAGCTCCAAGGTAGGGGGCTACGAGCAGTACTTC.

The V call is TRBV2, the J call TRBJ2-2; TRBD1 matches 7 bases. V dropped 6 bases and J dropped 1; count of bases not matched to a gene: 5. Germline CDR1 is SNHLY and CDR2 is FYNNEI. The CDR3 sequence is 15 residues long. CDR3 residues: CASSPTGLNTGELFF. The DNA of the CDR3 is TGTGCCAGCAGCCCGACAGGGTTGAACACCGGGGAGCTGTTTTTT.

This clone was detected only once. The chain has TRBV9 and TRBJ2-7; no reliable D call. This CDR3 spans 14 amino acids. Looked up from germline, CDR1 is SGDLS and CDR2 is YYNGEE. V was clipped by 0 bases and J by 1 base, with 8 bases between them. As DNA, the CDR3 is TGTGCCAGCAGCGTAGACCACAGATCCTACGAGCAGTACTTC. It codes for CASSVDHRSYEQYF.

The table lists this clone with a count of one. The CDR3 coding sequence is TGTGCCAGCAGTGTAACAGGGGTGGGAGAGACCCAGTACTTC. Protein product: CASSVTGVGETQYF. The rearrangement links TRBV2 to TRBJ2-5; TRBD1 aligns across 7 bases. This CDR3 contains 14 residues. Germline V CDR1 and CDR2: SNHLY, FYNNEI. Losses at the gene ends were 4 bases for V and 4 bases for J; bases not matched to a gene: 6. Based on the CDR3 plus reference TRBV2 and TRBJ2-5, the full variable domain is EPEVTQTPSHQVTQMGQEVILRCVPISNHLYFYWYRQILGQKVEFLVSFYNNEISEKSEIFDDQFSVERPDGSNFTLKIRSTKLEDSAMYFCASSVTGVGETQYFGPGTRLLVL.

This chain links TRBV9 with TRBJ2-5; a weak D match, TRBD1 (5 bases). The last part of the DNA fits TRBJ2-7 better; the J call may be wrong. Germline values: CDR1 SGDLS, CDR2 YYNGEE. CDR3 size: 15 residues. The CDR3 nucleotides are TGTGCCAGCAGCTTGGGCGACAGCAACTCCTACGAGCAGTACTTC. Its translation is CASSLGDSNSYEQYF.

This chain links TRBV18 with TRBJ2-1; 9 nucleotides match TRBD2. Germline V gene lookup returns CDR1 KGHSH and CDR2 LQKENI. The CDR3 extends over 15 amino acids. With 5 bases clipped from V and 8 bases from J, the junction kept 10 bases outside the gene matches. The CDR3 is CASSSPSGRWDEQFF. CDR3 nucleotide sequence: TGTGCCAGCTCAAGCCCCAGCGGGAGGTGGGATGAGCAGTTCTTC.

The V and J genes are TRBV6-5 and TRBJ2-7; 7 nucleotides match TRBD1. Germline V gives CDR1 MNHEY, CDR2 SVGAGI. This CDR3 is 15 amino acids long. Trimming took 0 bases from V and 1 from J; bases not matched to a gene: 3. The CDR3 DNA follows: TGTGCCAGCAGTTACTCGTCACAGGGGTCCTACGAGCAGTACTTC. It is translated as CASSYSSQGSYEQYF.